These 17 T cell receptor beta chains originate from one sample sequenced in a study of CD8+CD57+ T cells in acquired aplastic anemia (dated by TCRdb to about 2018). The data were produced on an Illumina HiSeq 2000. Genomic DNA served as template for TCR beta VDJ combination and CDR3 sequence profiling. TCRdb trimmed public reads at Q25 via fastp, called clones via MiXCR and kept in-frame beta chains. Rows are combined by CDR3 protein, so each entry shows the most common genes and DNA. The table for this sample lists some 120,000 distinct CDR3 sequences; around 48% of them were counted only once. The ten biggest clones cover roughly 2.5% of the sample. The sample comprised sorted CD4+, CD8+, or CD8+CD57+ T cells (not recorded which) from PBMCs. These receptors came from a human donor in good health, serving as a control.

In its sample, this clonotype was seen many times. The rearrangement joins TRBV19 to TRBJ1-1, with TRBD1 as a possible D gene (5 bases). The ends were cut back, 2 bases at V and 3 bases at J, with 7 bases in the middle. CDR1 is LNHDA and CDR2 is SQIVND in the germline V gene (reference sequence). The CDR3 runs 13 residues. The CDR3 loop is CASSIRGHTEAFF. DNA of the CDR3: TGTGCCAGTAGTATAAGGGGCCACACTGAAGCTTTCTTT.

The chain recombines TRBV7-2 with TRBJ1-1; D not certain. Germline lookup yields CDR1 SGHTA and CDR2 FQGNSA. CDR3 length: 15 residues. The V end lost 1 base, the J end lost 8 bases, and 17 bases lay between the germline ends. The CDR3 DNA reads as TGTGCCAGCAGCTTAGTTTTGATCGCCGCAGACGAAGCTTTCTTT. This encodes CASSLVLIAADEAFF.

In its sample, this clonotype was seen many times. The chain links TRBV7-9 to TRBJ1-2; the D is unclear. This CDR3 contains 14 residues. CDR1 and CDR2 (germline): SEHNR, FQNEAQ (reference sequence). V was cut by 4 bases and J by 0 bases, with 9 bases left in between. CDR3 nucleotides: TGTGCCAGCAGCTGGGGAAGTGCTAACTATGGCTACACCTTC. Translation gives CASSWGSANYGYTF.

The J gene is TRBJ1-5, the V gene TRBV7-9; D perhaps matches TRBD1 (6 bases). V shed 3 bases and J shed 5 bases, with 14 bases lying between them. Germline assignment: CDR1 SEHNR and CDR2 FQNEAQ (reference sequence). The CDR3 is made up of 15 amino acids. The CDR3 loop reads CASSLGGLGYQPQHF. CDR3 nucleotides: TGTGCCAGCAGCTTGGGGGGCCTAGGGTATCAGCCCCAGCATTTT.

As for this clonotype: The junction departs from the called germline gene at one end, perhaps through a read error. The J gene is TRBJ1-6, the V gene TRBV15; D not certain. Germline lookup yields CDR1 LNHNV and CDR2 YYDKDF (reference sequence). This CDR3 is built from 13 residues. The CDR3 bases are TGTGCCACCAGCAGAGAATGGGATTCATCCCTCCACTTT. Translated: CATSREWDSSLHF.

The rearrangement joins TRBV19 to TRBJ1-2; D is uncertain. The CDR3 has 11 amino acids. Germline V lookup: CDR1 LNHDA, CDR2 SQIVND (reference sequence). With 6 bases removed from V and 3 bases from J, the gap between germline ends came to 5 bases. This CDR3 reads CASRRDYGYTF. The CDR3 DNA follows: TGTGCCAGTAGAAGGGACTATGGCTACACCTTC.

The chain links TRBV11-1 to TRBJ1-5; D uncertain. Germline V gene data show CDR1 as SGHAT and CDR2 as FQDESV (reference sequence). V lost 3 bases and J 7 bases, leaving 16 bases between the germline ends. CDR3 size: 15 residues. CDR3 coding DNA: TGTGCCAGCAGCTTCCGGGGAGGATGGGGACAGCCCCAGCATTTT. Translated, it gives CASSFRGGWGQPQHF.

This clonotype has ten or more counts. This chain links TRBV19 with TRBJ1-5; 9 bases are a match to TRBD1. This CDR3 has 19 amino acids. The V and J ends lost 7 bases and 0 bases, in that order; junction bases with no gene match: 16. The germline CDR1 and CDR2 sequences are LNHDA and SQIVND (reference sequence). The CDR3 spells CASTRTSGQGLYSNQPQHF. The CDR3 nucleotides read TGTGCCAGTACCAGGACCTCTGGACAGGGGCTATATAGCAATCAGCCCCAGCATTTT.

This sequence joins TRBV7-3 and TRBJ2-5; D remains ambiguous. The CDR3 runs 15 residues. The V gene lost 0 bases and the J gene lost 1 base, with 9 bases spanning the gap. CDR1 SGHTA and CDR2 FQGTGA come from the germline V gene. CDR3 nucleotides: TGTGCCAGCAGCTTAACGGTGGGGATCCAAGAGACCCAGTACTTC. Translating it yields CASSLTVGIQETQYF.

V gene TRBV7-2 combines with J gene TRBJ2-2; D unresolved. V was cut by 5 bases and J by 6 bases, with 13 bases left in between. The germline V gene encodes CDR1 SGHTA and CDR2 FQGNSA. The CDR3 consists of 14 residues. Written as DNA, the CDR3 is TGTGCCAGCAGCCTCGAGCTGGGTGCCGGGGAGCTGTTTTTT. As protein: CASSLELGAGELFF.

Concerning this clonotype: Without the conserved terminal phenylalanine or tryptophan, this CDR3 likely stems from a read error. Because the CDR3's place on the DNA is in doubt, the DNA is left out and the CDR3 is given as listed by TCRdb. CDR3 sequence reads: CASSERNRWWV. The V gene is TRBV25-1, the J gene TRBJ1-2; the table's D gene call, TRBD1, was not cross checked with the DNA. The CDR3 extends over 11 residues, inclusive of both ends. From germline, CDR1 is MGHDK and CDR2 SYGVNS.

This clonotype was detected many times. The V call is TRBV7-9, the J call TRBJ1-5, with D possibly being TRBD1 (5 bases). Germline assignment: CDR1 SEHNR and CDR2 FQNEAQ (reference sequence). Between the trimmed V and J ends, which lost 6 bases and 6 bases, there was a span of 15 bases. The CDR3 runs 14 residues. CDR3 DNA: TGTGCCAGCAGTCCTGGGGGGGTTGGTCAGCCCCAGCATTTT. Encoded protein: CASSPGGVGQPQHF.

V gene TRBV20-1 combines with J gene TRBJ2-7; D gene uncertain. The V and J ends lost 0 bases and 7 bases respectively, with 7 bases between them. Germline V gene sequence: CDR1 DFQATT, CDR2 SNEGSKA (reference sequence). The CDR3 has 11 amino acids. CDR3 nucleotides: TGCAGTGCTAGAGAATCCGGTGAGCAGTACTTC. Translation: CSARESGEQYF.

Points on this clonotype: A junction boundary mismatches the germline segment, possibly from a read error. The chain links TRBV11-2 to TRBJ2-1, with D possibly matching TRBD2 (7 bases). The CDR3 totals 17 residues. Germline V gene lookup returns CDR1 SGHAT and CDR2 FQNNGV. The DNA for the CDR3 is TGTGCCAGCAGTTCGGGGGGCCCGCACGGACTATACAATGAGCGGTTCTTC. It encodes CASSSGGPHGLYNERFF.

This clonotype came up many times. The chain couples TRBV9 to TRBJ2-6, with TRBD1 matching 10 bases. This CDR3 comprises 18 residues. Trimming at V came to 3 bases and at J to 0 bases, leaving 6 bases not matched to a gene. In germline, CDR1 is SGDLS, CDR2 YYNGEE. CDR3 protein: CASSARDRGGSGANVLTF. CDR3 coding DNA: TGTGCCAGCAGCGCGAGGGACAGGGGTGGCTCTGGGGCCAACGTCCTGACTTTC.

In its sample, this clonotype was seen a few times. The rearrangement uses TRBV9 and TRBJ1-5, with D maybe TRBD1 (5 bases). The germline V and J ends were trimmed by 3 bases and 5 bases, with 18 bases remaining between them. The germline gives CDR1 SGDLS, CDR2 YYNGEE. The CDR3 is 16 residues long. The CDR3 bases are TGTGCCAGCAGCGCCGCCGGGACTCAAAGAGATCAGCCCCAGCATTTT. Its protein is CASSAAGTQRDQPQHF.

The rearrangement uses TRBV24-1 and TRBJ1-2, with D possibly TRBD1 on 5 matching bases. There are 13 residues in the CDR3. CDR1 is KGHDR, CDR2 SFDVKD, per germline. V dropped 3 bases and J dropped 2 bases, with 6 bases sitting between them. In DNA, the CDR3 is TGTGCCACCAGTGATCAGGGAAACTATGGCTACACCTTC. As protein: CATSDQGNYGYTF.